This T cell receptor (beta chain) was sequenced in a study of T cell clusters in autoimmune cytopenias. CDR1 is ENHRY, CDR2 SYGVKD, per germline. The CDR3 sequence is 14 residues long. TRB rearrangements were amplified by touch-down multiplex PCR with mixed TRB-A/B primers. Each CDR3 protein gets one entry in TCRdb, which reprocessed the multiplex PCR reads and gives no DNA. Its table records roughly 5,300 distinct CDR3 sequences. Some 39,000 genome equivalents of blood DNA were amplified for TRB. The sample was also linked to a second study, of T cell repertoires in aging, cancer and after chemotherapy.

The TCR sequence derives from a human donor in good health. The chain couples TRBV10-3 to TRBJ2-5; the TCRdb call, TRBD1, lacks DNA for checking. The sample comprised peripheral blood. CDR3 protein: CAIRSTGPGETQYF.